The rows below give T cell receptor beta chains drawn from one sample of a study of identical twins. TCRdb re-called the 5' RACE reads through MiXCR, storing one row per CDR3 protein. The data hold 450,000 or so distinct CDR3 sequences, with roughly 20% observed a single time. The sample comprised naive T cells sorted from blood. Every receptor here comes from a man between 45 and 60 years old in good health. Both conserved end residues are part of each CDR3. Fields, in order: D gene, J gene, V gene, clone size, CDR3 protein, CDR3 DNA. A D gene is named only where the DNA matches it firmly. Some rows have no size entry. The others give once, few or many, or a class for an expanded clone.

d_gene: -; j_gene: TRBJ2-5; v_gene: TRBV2; abundance: many; CDR3aa: CASSDGREEETQYF; CDR3nt: TGTGCCAGCAGTGATGGCCGCGAGGAAGAGACCCAGTACTTC
d_gene: TRBD2; j_gene: TRBJ2-2; v_gene: TRBV5-1; abundance: few; CDR3aa: CASSRAGTSVYTGELFF; CDR3nt: TGCGCCAGCAGCAGGGCCGGGACTAGCGTTTACACCGGGGAGCTGTTTTTT
d_gene: -; j_gene: TRBJ2-2; v_gene: TRBV5-1; abundance: -; CDR3aa: CASSSGTTNTGELFF; CDR3nt: TGCGCCAGCAGCTCCGGGACAACGAACACCGGGGAGCTGTTTTTT
d_gene: -; j_gene: TRBJ2-1; v_gene: TRBV18; abundance: -; CDR3aa: CASSTRGEQFF; CDR3nt: TGTGCCAGCTCAACCAGGGGTGAGCAGTTCTTC
d_gene: -; j_gene: TRBJ2-2; v_gene: TRBV2; abundance: -; CDR3aa: CASSEGPGELFF; CDR3nt: TGTGCCAGCAGTGAGGGACCCGGGGAGCTGTTTTTT
d_gene: TRBD1; j_gene: TRBJ2-1; v_gene: TRBV28; abundance: few; CDR3aa: CASSLVGQAYNEQFF; CDR3nt: TGTGCCAGCAGTTTAGTGGGACAGGCCTACAATGAGCAGTTCTTC
d_gene: -; j_gene: TRBJ2-1; v_gene: TRBV5-4; abundance: -; CDR3aa: CASSLGQGNIGQEFF; CDR3nt: TGTGCCAGCAGCTTGGGGCAGGGGAATATTGGTCAGGAGTTCTTC
d_gene: TRBD1; j_gene: TRBJ2-3; v_gene: TRBV7-9; abundance: -; CDR3aa: CAKTGQGADTQYF; CDR3nt: TGTGCCAAAACCGGACAGGGAGCAGATACGCAGTATTTT
d_gene: -; j_gene: TRBJ2-4; v_gene: TRBV9; abundance: many; CDR3aa: CASSPDYLAKNIQYF; CDR3nt: TGTGCCAGCAGCCCTGATTATCTAGCCAAAAACATTCAGTACTTC
d_gene: -; j_gene: TRBJ2-1; v_gene: TRBV27; abundance: once; CDR3aa: CASSLSVGAYNEQFF; CDR3nt: TGTGCCAGCAGTTTATCGGTCGGGGCTTACAATGAGCAGTTCTTC
d_gene: -; j_gene: TRBJ2-1; v_gene: TRBV7-2; abundance: many; CDR3aa: CASSLVGSSYNEQFF; CDR3nt: TGTGCCAGCAGCTTAGTGGGGAGCTCCTACAATGAGCAGTTCTTC
d_gene: TRBD2; j_gene: TRBJ2-1; v_gene: TRBV29-1; abundance: many; CDR3aa: CSVPGLAAINEQFF; CDR3nt: TGCAGCGTGCCGGGACTAGCGGCGATCAATGAGCAGTTCTTC
d_gene: TRBD2; j_gene: TRBJ2-3; v_gene: TRBV20-1; abundance: -; CDR3aa: CRTGLAVRTDTQYF; CDR3nt: TGCAGAACCGGACTAGCGGTGCGCACAGATACGCAGTATTTT
d_gene: -; j_gene: TRBJ2-3; v_gene: TRBV7-2; abundance: few; CDR3aa: CASSLVRADTQYF; CDR3nt: TGTGCCAGCAGCTTAGTTCGGGCGGATACGCAGTATTTT
d_gene: TRBD2; j_gene: TRBJ2-5; v_gene: TRBV5-1; abundance: many; CDR3aa: CASRMKVGLAGRLETQYF; CDR3nt: TGCGCCAGCAGGATGAAGGTTGGACTAGCGGGGAGGCTGGAGACCCAGTACTTC
d_gene: -; j_gene: TRBJ2-2; v_gene: TRBV7-6; abundance: -; CDR3aa: CASSLETTGSWELFF; CDR3nt: TGTGCCAGCAGCTTAGAGACGACGGGTTCCTGGGAGCTGTTTTTT
d_gene: -; j_gene: TRBJ2-1; v_gene: TRBV27; abundance: -; CDR3aa: CASSFFAYNEQFF; CDR3nt: TGTGCCAGCAGTTTTTTCGCCTACAATGAGCAGTTCTTC
d_gene: TRBD1; j_gene: TRBJ1-4; v_gene: TRBV5-5; abundance: few; CDR3aa: CASRKDRGKEKLFF; CDR3nt: TGTGCCAGCAGAAAGGACAGGGGGAAAGAAAAACTGTTTTTT
d_gene: TRBD2; j_gene: TRBJ2-1; v_gene: TRBV4-2; abundance: -; CDR3aa: CASSQSGGYNEQFF; CDR3nt: TGTGCCAGCAGCCAAAGCGGGGGCTACAATGAGCAGTTCTTC
d_gene: TRBD2; j_gene: TRBJ2-5; v_gene: TRBV6-2/TRBV6-3; abundance: -; CDR3aa: CASSRLARIQETQYF; CDR3nt: TGTGCCAGCAGTCGACTAGCGCGGATCCAAGAGACCCAGTACTTC
d_gene: TRBD1; j_gene: TRBJ1-1; v_gene: TRBV5-1; abundance: few; CDR3aa: CASSLGGYKRTGEAFF; CDR3nt: TGCGCCAGCAGCTTGGGGGGGTATAAACGGACAGGTGAAGCTTTCTTT
d_gene: -; j_gene: TRBJ2-5; v_gene: TRBV11-2; abundance: few; CDR3aa: CASRYGYSGPQETQYF; CDR3nt: TGTGCCAGCAGATACGGATATTCCGGGCCACAAGAGACCCAGTACTTC
d_gene: TRBD1; j_gene: TRBJ2-7; v_gene: TRBV19; abundance: -; CDR3aa: CASSRRPGQGAYEQYF; CDR3nt: TGTGCCAGTAGTCGGCGACCGGGACAGGGGGCCTACGAGCAGTACTTC
d_gene: -; j_gene: TRBJ2-1; v_gene: TRBV27; abundance: -; CDR3aa: CASSAAGHYNEQFF; CDR3nt: TGTGCCAGCAGTGCAGCGGGACACTACAATGAGCAGTTCTTC
d_gene: -; j_gene: TRBJ2-5; v_gene: TRBV12-3/TRBV12-4; abundance: many; CDR3aa: CASSPLFQETQYF; CDR3nt: TGTGCCAGCAGTCCGCTATTCCAAGAGACCCAGTACTTC
d_gene: -; j_gene: TRBJ2-7; v_gene: TRBV7-2; abundance: many; CDR3aa: CASSLGQTYNSYEQYF; CDR3nt: TGTGCCAGCAGCTTAGGGCAGACTTATAACTCCTACGAGCAGTACTTC
d_gene: -; j_gene: TRBJ1-5; v_gene: TRBV4-3; abundance: few; CDR3aa: CASSQTIGLVQPQHF; CDR3nt: TGCGCCAGCAGCCAAACGATAGGGTTGGTTCAGCCCCAGCATTTT
d_gene: -; j_gene: TRBJ2-5; v_gene: TRBV14; abundance: -; CDR3aa: CASSQVRFQETQYF; CDR3nt: TGTGCCAGCAGCCAAGTTCGTTTCCAAGAGACCCAGTACTTC
d_gene: -; j_gene: TRBJ2-3; v_gene: TRBV20-1; abundance: many; CDR3aa: CSARWDQQTDTQYF; CDR3nt: TGCAGTGCTAGATGGGACCAACAGACGGATACGCAGTATTTT
d_gene: -; j_gene: TRBJ1-3; v_gene: TRBV3-1; abundance: -; CDR3aa: CASSQDRGSGNTIYF; CDR3nt: TGTGCCAGCAGCCAAGACAGGGGCTCTGGAAACACCATATATTTT
d_gene: -; j_gene: TRBJ2-2; v_gene: TRBV6-1; abundance: once; CDR3aa: CASSESVVGELFF; CDR3nt: TGTGCCAGCAGTGAAAGCGTCGTCGGGGAGCTGTTTTTT
d_gene: TRBD1; j_gene: TRBJ2-5; v_gene: TRBV7-2; abundance: few; CDR3aa: CASSLVGTEKETQYF; CDR3nt: TGTGCCAGCAGCTTAGTGGGGACAGAGAAAGAGACCCAGTACTTC
d_gene: -; j_gene: TRBJ2-7; v_gene: TRBV12-3/TRBV12-4; abundance: -; CDR3aa: CASSLTQRPYEQYF; CDR3nt: TGTGCCAGCAGCCTGACACAGCGTCCCTACGAGCAGTACTTC
d_gene: TRBD1; j_gene: TRBJ2-3; v_gene: TRBV27; abundance: many; CDR3aa: CATPGTGQRSSTDTQYF; CDR3nt: TGTGCCACCCCGGGGACAGGACAGCGGTCTAGCACAGATACGCAGTATTTT
d_gene: TRBD1; j_gene: TRBJ2-5; v_gene: TRBV6-5; abundance: -; CDR3aa: CASSWGQQYQETQYF; CDR3nt: TGTGCCAGCAGTTGGGGACAGCAGTACCAAGAGACCCAGTACTTC
d_gene: TRBD2; j_gene: TRBJ2-2; v_gene: TRBV7-9; abundance: many; CDR3aa: CASSPLSGRANTGELFF; CDR3nt: TGTGCCAGCAGCCCCCTAAGCGGGAGGGCGAACACCGGGGAGCTGTTTTTT
d_gene: -; j_gene: TRBJ1-6; v_gene: TRBV9; abundance: -; CDR3aa: CASSGGSSYNSPLHF; CDR3nt: TGTGCCAGCAGCGGAGGTAGCTCCTATAATTCACCCCTCCACTTT
d_gene: -; j_gene: TRBJ2-2; v_gene: TRBV4-3; abundance: -; CDR3aa: CASSQAEQNTGELFF; CDR3nt: TGCGCCAGCAGCCAAGCGGAACAGAACACCGGGGAGCTGTTTTTT
d_gene: -; j_gene: TRBJ2-1; v_gene: TRBV28; abundance: few; CDR3aa: CASSLRTGPYNEQFF; CDR3nt: TGTGCCAGCAGTTTAAGGACGGGCCCCTACAATGAGCAGTTCTTC
d_gene: TRBD1; j_gene: TRBJ2-5; v_gene: TRBV5-6; abundance: few; CDR3aa: CASSKGTGVETQYF; CDR3nt: TGTGCCAGCAGCAAAGGCACAGGGGTGGAGACCCAGTACTTC
d_gene: TRBD2; j_gene: TRBJ2-1; v_gene: TRBV18; abundance: -; CDR3aa: CASSPYSIAGVWEQFF; CDR3nt: TGTGCCAGCTCACCATATTCGATAGCGGGAGTATGGGAGCAGTTCTTC
d_gene: -; j_gene: TRBJ1-1; v_gene: TRBV27; abundance: many; CDR3aa: CASSLSWQLNTEAFF; CDR3nt: TGTGCCAGCAGTTTATCGTGGCAGCTGAACACTGAAGCTTTCTTT
d_gene: -; j_gene: TRBJ2-1; v_gene: TRBV28; abundance: -; CDR3aa: CASSLFGDGSEQFF; CDR3nt: TGTGCCAGCAGTTTATTCGGGGATGGGAGTGAGCAGTTCTTC
d_gene: TRBD2; j_gene: TRBJ2-7; v_gene: TRBV11-2; abundance: few; CDR3aa: CASSFTSGGWYEQYF; CDR3nt: TGTGCCAGCAGCTTCACTAGCGGGGGTTGGTACGAGCAGTACTTC
d_gene: -; j_gene: TRBJ2-1; v_gene: TRBV20-1; abundance: many; CDR3aa: CSARDRSFYNEQFF; CDR3nt: TGCAGTGCCCGAGACCGGTCCTTCTACAATGAGCAGTTCTTC
d_gene: -; j_gene: TRBJ2-1; v_gene: TRBV29-1; abundance: few; CDR3aa: CSVGIGGNSYNEQFF; CDR3nt: TGCAGCGTTGGGATCGGCGGGAACTCCTACAATGAGCAGTTCTTC
d_gene: -; j_gene: TRBJ1-4; v_gene: TRBV3-1; abundance: -; CDR3aa: CASSQVRGEKLFF; CDR3nt: TGTGCCAGCAGCCAAGTTAGAGGTGAAAAACTGTTTTTT
d_gene: TRBD1; j_gene: TRBJ1-6; v_gene: TRBV7-8; abundance: few; CDR3aa: CASSPTGGINSPLHF; CDR3nt: TGTGCCAGCAGCCCGACAGGGGGCATTAATTCACCCCTCCACTTT
d_gene: -; j_gene: TRBJ2-1; v_gene: TRBV5-5; abundance: few; CDR3aa: CASGDRKSYNEQFF; CDR3nt: TGTGCCAGCGGAGACAGGAAATCCTACAATGAGCAGTTCTTC
d_gene: -; j_gene: TRBJ1-5; v_gene: TRBV6-2/TRBV6-3; abundance: few; CDR3aa: CASSRTLSNQPQHF; CDR3nt: TGTGCCAGCAGCCGGACACTTAGCAATCAGCCCCAGCATTTT
d_gene: -; j_gene: TRBJ1-5; v_gene: TRBV4-3; abundance: -; CDR3aa: CASSQGAEGNQPQHF; CDR3nt: TGCGCCAGCAGCCAAGGGGCAGAGGGCAATCAGCCCCAGCATTTT
d_gene: -; j_gene: TRBJ2-7; v_gene: TRBV4-3; abundance: few; CDR3aa: CASSQGLASDYEQYF; CDR3nt: TGCGCCAGCAGCCAAGGACTTGCTAGCGATTACGAGCAGTACTTC
d_gene: TRBD2; j_gene: TRBJ2-7; v_gene: TRBV29-1; abundance: few; CDR3aa: CSVDGGRYEQYF; CDR3nt: TGCAGCGTTGACGGGGGGAGGTACGAGCAGTACTTC
d_gene: -; j_gene: TRBJ1-2; v_gene: TRBV5-4; abundance: -; CDR3aa: CASSFPSSGYTF; CDR3nt: TGTGCCAGCAGCTTCCCATCTAGTGGCTACACCTTC